The sequence of this T cell receptor (beta chain) was determined in a study of CD8+ T cells in alopecia areata. Study background: A regimen of oral tofacitinib, 5 to 10 mg twice daily, was given to treated patients. Using the percentage of affected scalp area, treated patients' severity was scored.

Overall study findings and caveats: Expanded CD8+ clones among the top 100, and scalp clonality, were significantly decreased by tofacitinib.

cDNA reverse transcribed from extracted RNA served as the sequencing template. Method: immunoSEQ multiplex PCR; TCRdb's copy keeps in-frame clones and lacks some. The table has around 190,000 clones, less than 65% seen once. The treatment was: oral pan-JAK inhibitor, 5-10 mg twice daily. Using a FACSAria, the CD4+ and CD8+ T cells were sorted from the PBMCs. Turning to this clone: Antigen unknown.

This receptor was obtained from a human donor with alopecia areata. Material: CD4+ T cells sorted from blood, obtained at week 4, from a patient treated with tofacitinib.

CDR3 sequence reads: CASSLGWGPYSNQPQHF. The CDR3 region has the DNA TGTGCCAGCAGCTTAGGGTGGGGCCCTTATAGCAATCAGCCCCAGCATTTT. The chain uses TRBV7-2 and TRBJ1-5; possible D gene TRBD1, 5 bases. Trimming shortened V by 1 base and J by 0 bases, and 13 bases separated the two germline ends. Germline V gives CDR1 SGHTA, CDR2 FQGNSA. This CDR3 is built from 17 residues.